Listed below are T cell receptor beta chains from one sample, sequenced in a study of blood T cell repertoires in COVID-19. Some clones are missing from TCRdb's copy, which holds only in-frame ones; the method was immunoSEQ multiplex PCR. Among over 90,000 clones listed, more than 85% were seen once. The sequencing sample was made of peripheral blood. The receptors originated from a human donor in a cohort sampled during active COVID-19. Each CDR3 is given with its conserved first and last residue. Fields, in order: J gene, V gene, clone size, D gene, CDR3 protein, CDR3 DNA. The D gene is left open where the match is weak. Clone size, where shown, is once, few, many, or a class for clones that have expanded.

>TRBJ2-1|TRBV19|.|TRBD2
CASSTPEREDPEFF
TGTGCCAGTAGTACCCCCGAGCGGGAGGATCCCGAGTTCTTC
>TRBJ2-7|TRBV11-2|.|.
CASALGNRPYEQYF
TGTGCCAGCGCCTTAGGGAACAGACCCTACGAGCAGTACTTC
>TRBJ2-3|TRBV5-1|.|TRBD2
CASKAGVGTDTQYF
TGCGCCAGCAAGGCGGGAGTTGGAACAGATACGCAGTATTTT
>TRBJ2-7|TRBV6-5|.|.
CASSFGGSSYEQYF
TGTGCCAGCAGTTTTGGCGGCAGCTCCTACGAGCAGTACTTC
>TRBJ1-3|TRBV9|.|.
CASSVAASRASGNTIYF
TGTGCCAGCAGCGTAGCGGCGAGCAGGGCGTCTGGAAACACCATATATTTT
>TRBJ1-6|TRBV28|.|.
CASSPQQDILDSPLHF
TGTGCCAGCAGTCCACAACAGGACATACTCGATTCACCCCTCCACTTT
>TRBJ1-3|TRBV15|.|.
CATSRDYGGGRVSGNTIYF
TGTGCCACCAGCAGAGATTACGGCGGGGGGCGAGTCTCTGGAAACACCATATATTTT
>TRBJ1-4|TRBV27|.|TRBD1
CASRPTGTDEKLFF
TGTGCCAGCAGGCCGACAGGGACAGATGAAAAACTGTTTTTT
>TRBJ2-3|TRBV24-1|.|TRBD2
CATSGGGGVRRTDTQYF
TGTGCCACCAGTGGGGGCGGGGGGGTGCGTCGCACAGATACGCAGTATTTT
>TRBJ2-7|TRBV7-9|.|.
CASSLAGGPYEQYF
TGTGCCAGCAGCTTAGCCGGGGGACCCTACGAGCAGTACTTC
>TRBJ1-2|TRBV6-5|.|.
CASSRRKTDTYGYTF
TGTGCCAGCAGTCGACGGAAGACAGATACCTATGGCTACACCTTC
>TRBJ2-2|TRBV19|.|.
CASSIRGTGELFF
TGTGCCAGTAGTATACGGGGTACCGGGGAGCTGTTTTTT
>TRBJ2-3|TRBV3-1/TRBV3-2|.|TRBD2
CASSQNSGSRTDTQYF
TGTGCCAGCAGCCAAAATAGCGGGTCCCGCACAGATACGCAGTATTTT
>TRBJ1-2|TRBV7-8|.|.
CASSLGWTEINYGYTF
TGTGCCAGCAGCTTAGGATGGACAGAGATTAACTATGGCTACACCTTC
>TRBJ2-1|TRBV5-1|.|.
CASSLDGGVAYNEQFF
TGCGCCAGCAGCTTGGATGGCGGGGTGGCTTACAATGAGCAGTTCTTC
>TRBJ2-1|TRBV7-9|.|TRBD2
CATYSGEREEGEQFF
TGTGCCACCTACTCGGGGGAGCGGGAGGAGGGTGAGCAGTTCTTC
>TRBJ2-2|TRBV29-1|.|TRBD1
CSASRQGGTITGELFF
TGCAGCGCCTCCCGACAGGGTGGTACGATCACCGGGGAGCTGTTTTTT
>TRBJ2-3|TRBV7-3|.|TRBD2
CASSLAGLAGGTDTQYF
TGTGCCAGCAGCTTAGCGGGACTAGCGGGAGGTACCGATACGCAGTATTTT
>TRBJ1-5|TRBV6-6|.|TRBD1
CASSYIRGLSQPQHF
TGTGCCAGCAGTTATATCAGGGGGCTAAGTCAGCCCCAGCATTTT
>TRBJ2-1|TRBV28|.|TRBD1
CASSLLQGAPNEQFF
TGTGCCAGCAGTCTCTTACAGGGGGCGCCCAATGAGCAGTTCTTC
>TRBJ2-7|TRBV3-1/TRBV3-2|once|TRBD1
CASSQWGQVYEQYF
TGTGCCAGCAGCCAATGGGGACAGGTCTACGAGCAGTACTTC
>TRBJ1-6|TRBV2|once|TRBD1
CASSQTGQTQGTLHF
TGTGCCAGCAGCCAAACGGGACAGACACAGGGGACCCTCCACTTT
>TRBJ2-1|TRBV6-1|.|.
CASSEASGSNEQFF
TGTGCCAGCAGTGAAGCATCAGGGTCCAATGAGCAGTTCTTC
>TRBJ2-1|TRBV27|.|.
CASSGRSGSSYNEQFF
TGTGCCAGCAGTGGGAGAAGCGGTAGCTCCTACAATGAGCAGTTCTTC
>TRBJ2-7|TRBV18|.|.
CASSPPSGSSHEQYF
TGTGCCAGCTCACCACCGTCGGGGTCGAGTCACGAGCAGTACTTC
>TRBJ2-7|TRBV7-2|.|.
CASSLSPFGSYEQYF
TGTGCCAGCAGCTTATCTCCCTTCGGGTCCTACGAGCAGTACTTC
>TRBJ2-1|TRBV27|.|.
CASSGTGRSYNEQFF
TGTGCCAGCAGCGGTACAGGGAGATCCTACAATGAGCAGTTCTTC
>TRBJ2-1|TRBV5-1|.|TRBD2
CASMTSGPYNEQFF
TGCGCCAGCATGACTAGCGGCCCCTACAATGAGCAGTTCTTC
>TRBJ1-2|TRBV6-5|.|.
CASSSQKTNYGYTF
TGTGCCAGCAGCTCACAGAAAACTAACTATGGCTACACCTTC
>TRBJ2-5|TRBV18|.|.
CASSASFQETQYF
TGTGCCAGCTCAGCGTCTTTCCAAGAGACCCAGTACTTC
>TRBJ2-3|TRBV7-6|.|TRBD2
CASSSRLAGGSDTQYF
TGTGCCAGCAGCTCCCGTCTAGCGGGAGGCTCAGATACGCAGTATTTT
>TRBJ2-6|TRBV28|.|TRBD1
CASTGQNSGANVLTF
TGTGCCAGCACGGGACAGAACTCTGGGGCCAACGTCCTGACTTTC
>TRBJ2-3|TRBV9|.|.
CASSVEGRPYHTDTQYF
TGTGCCAGCAGCGTAGAGGGGCGGCCGTACCATACAGATACGCAGTATTTT
>TRBJ1-3|TRBV6-1|.|.
CASSDAQTDIGNTIYF
TGTGCCAGCAGTGATGCCCAGACAGACATTGGAAACACCATATATTTT
>TRBJ2-7|TRBV6-5|few|.
CASSYSGLYEQYF
TGTGCCAGCAGTTACTCGGGACTCTACGAGCAGTACTTC
>TRBJ2-7|TRBV6-6|few|TRBD1
CASSSPDRGLDEQYF
TGTGCCAGCAGTTCACCGGACAGGGGGTTGGACGAGCAGTACTTC
>TRBJ2-1|TRBV9|.|.
CASSTLSGTHYNEQFF
TGTGCCAGCAGCACCCTTAGCGGAACTCACTACAATGAGCAGTTCTTC
>TRBJ1-2|TRBV7-2|.|TRBD1
CASSQQSRGLDDGYTF
TGTGCCAGCAGCCAACAATCCAGGGGGCTCGACGATGGCTACACCTTC
>TRBJ1-2|TRBV5-5|.|TRBD1
CVGGTGADYGYTF
TGTGTTGGCGGGACAGGGGCGGACTATGGCTACACCTTC
>TRBJ2-2|TRBV4-2|.|TRBD2
CASSPLGGGPSGELFF
TGTGCCAGCAGCCCCCTGGGCGGGGGGCCCTCCGGGGAGCTGTTTTTT
>TRBJ2-5|TRBV30|.|TRBD1
CAWSSGGEETQYF
TGTGCCTGGAGTTCAGGGGGCGAAGAGACCCAGTACTTC
>TRBJ1-3|TRBV25-1|.|.
CASSGVGPHGNTIYF
TGTGCCAGCAGTGGGGTGGGGCCCCATGGAAACACCATATATTTT
>TRBJ1-1|TRBV18|.|TRBD1
CASSPSGQRNTEAFF
TGTGCCAGCTCACCATCGGGACAGCGGAACACTGAAGCTTTCTTT
>TRBJ2-7|TRBV11-2|.|.
CASSLGTGTYEQYF
TGTGCCAGCAGCTTAGGAACAGGAACCTACGAGCAGTACTTC
>TRBJ1-1|TRBV18|.|TRBD1
CASSINRGAGAFF
TGTGCCAGCTCGATTAACAGGGGGGCAGGAGCTTTCTTT
>TRBJ2-1|TRBV6-5|.|TRBD1
CASPGQGVLNEQFF
TGTGCCAGCCCCGGACAGGGGGTCCTTAATGAGCAGTTCTTC
>TRBJ2-7|TRBV19|once|.
CASSTRRRGAYEQYF
TGTGCCAGTAGCACCCGGCGACGGGGAGCCTACGAGCAGTACTTC
>TRBJ2-5|TRBV18|.|.
CASSPPPSQEETQYF
TGTGCCAGCTCACCACCTCCGAGCCAAGAAGAGACCCAGTACTTC
>TRBJ2-7|TRBV7-3|.|TRBD1
CASSSGTGLGQYF
TGTGCCAGCAGCTCAGGGACAGGGCTAGGGCAGTACTTC
>TRBJ2-1|TRBV12-3/TRBV12-4|.|TRBD2
CASSFGGSNEQFF
TGTGCCAGCAGTTTCGGGGGGAGCAATGAGCAGTTCTTC
>TRBJ2-2|TRBV2|.|.
CASSESYTGELFF
TGTGCCAGCAGTGAGAGCTACACCGGGGAGCTGTTTTTT
>TRBJ2-1|TRBV28|.|TRBD1
CASRPGQGYNEQFF
TGTGCCAGCAGGCCGGGACAGGGCTACAATGAGCAGTTCTTC
>TRBJ2-2|TRBV28|.|TRBD1
CASSNRGKSTGELFF
TGTGCCAGCAGCAACAGGGGAAAGAGCACCGGGGAGCTGTTTTTT